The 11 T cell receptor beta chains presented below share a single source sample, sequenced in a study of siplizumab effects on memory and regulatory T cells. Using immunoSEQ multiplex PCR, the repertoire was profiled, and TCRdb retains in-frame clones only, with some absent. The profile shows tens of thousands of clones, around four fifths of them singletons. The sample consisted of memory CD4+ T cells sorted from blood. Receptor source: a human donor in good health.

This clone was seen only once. Written as DNA, the CDR3 is TGTGCCAGCTCACGCGGGCAGGACAGCTCCTACGAGCAGTACTTC. Protein sequence: CASSRGQDSSYEQYF. This rearrangement joins TRBV18 to TRBJ2-7; TRBD1 is a possible D gene (6 bases). Germline-derived CDR1 and CDR2 are KGHSH and LQKENI. Trimming stripped 4 bases from V and 0 bases from J, with 13 bases between. CDR3 length: 15 amino acids.

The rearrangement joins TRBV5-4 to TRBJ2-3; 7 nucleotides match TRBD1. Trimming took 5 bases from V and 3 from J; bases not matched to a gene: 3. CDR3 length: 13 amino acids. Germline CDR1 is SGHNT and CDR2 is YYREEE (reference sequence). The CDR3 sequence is CASRTGETDTQYF. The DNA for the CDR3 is TGTGCCAGCAGAACAGGGGAGACAGATACGCAGTATTTT.

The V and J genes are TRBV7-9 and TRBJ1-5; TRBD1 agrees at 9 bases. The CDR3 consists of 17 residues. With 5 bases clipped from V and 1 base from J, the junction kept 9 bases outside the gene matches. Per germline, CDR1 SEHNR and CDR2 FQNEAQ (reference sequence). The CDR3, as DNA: TGTGCCAGCAGCCCCGGGACAGGGTTTAGAAGCAATCAGCCCCAGCATTTT. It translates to CASSPGTGFRSNQPQHF.

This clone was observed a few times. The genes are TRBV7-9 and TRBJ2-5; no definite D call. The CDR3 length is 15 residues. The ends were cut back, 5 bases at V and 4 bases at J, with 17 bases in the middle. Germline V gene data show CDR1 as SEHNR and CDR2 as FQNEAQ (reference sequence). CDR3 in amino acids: CASSLTRPQGETQYF. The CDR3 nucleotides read TGTGCCAGCAGCCTAACGCGGCCCCAAGGAGAGACCCAGTACTTC.

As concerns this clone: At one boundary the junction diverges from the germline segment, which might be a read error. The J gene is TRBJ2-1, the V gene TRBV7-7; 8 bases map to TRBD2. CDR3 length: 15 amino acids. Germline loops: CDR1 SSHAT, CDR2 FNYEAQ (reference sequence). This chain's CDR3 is CASSPGLGTYNEQFF. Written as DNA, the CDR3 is TGTGCTAGCAGCCCGGGACTAGGGACCTACAATGAGCAGTTCTTC.

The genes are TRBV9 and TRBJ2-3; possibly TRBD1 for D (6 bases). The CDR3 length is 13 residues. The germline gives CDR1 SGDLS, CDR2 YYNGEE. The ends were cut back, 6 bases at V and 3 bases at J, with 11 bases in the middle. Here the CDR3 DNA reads TGTGCCAGCAACAGAGACAGGACAGATACGCAGTATTTT. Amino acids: CASNRDRTDTQYF.

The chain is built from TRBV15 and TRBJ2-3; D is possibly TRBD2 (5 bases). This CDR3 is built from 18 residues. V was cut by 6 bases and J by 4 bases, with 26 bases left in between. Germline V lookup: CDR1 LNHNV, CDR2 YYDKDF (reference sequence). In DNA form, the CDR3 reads TGTGCCACCAGTCCCCCTTTGACGTCTAGCAGTCTGCCAGATACGCAGTATTTT. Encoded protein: CATSPPLTSSSLPDTQYF.

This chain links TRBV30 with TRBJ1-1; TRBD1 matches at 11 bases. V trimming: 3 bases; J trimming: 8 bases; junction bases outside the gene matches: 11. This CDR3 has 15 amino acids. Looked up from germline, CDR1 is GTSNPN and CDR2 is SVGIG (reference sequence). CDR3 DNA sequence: TGTGCCTGGAGCCATACAACCGGACAGGGGGCCGAAGCTTTCTTT. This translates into CAWSHTTGQGAEAFF.

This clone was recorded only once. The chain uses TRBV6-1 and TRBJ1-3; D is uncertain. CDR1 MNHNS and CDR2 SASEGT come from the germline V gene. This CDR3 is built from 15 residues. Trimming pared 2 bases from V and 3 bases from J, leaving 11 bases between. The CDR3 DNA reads TGTGCCAGCAGTGAAACGGCAGGATATGGAAACACCATATATTTT. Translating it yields CASSETAGYGNTIYF.

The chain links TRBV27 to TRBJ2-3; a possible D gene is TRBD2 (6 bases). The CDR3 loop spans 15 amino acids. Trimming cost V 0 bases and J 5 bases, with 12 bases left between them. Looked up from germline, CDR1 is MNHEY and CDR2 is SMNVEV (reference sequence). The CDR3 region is CASSLSGGWGDTQYF. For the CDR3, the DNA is TGTGCCAGCAGTTTATCTGGAGGGTGGGGAGATACGCAGTATTTT.

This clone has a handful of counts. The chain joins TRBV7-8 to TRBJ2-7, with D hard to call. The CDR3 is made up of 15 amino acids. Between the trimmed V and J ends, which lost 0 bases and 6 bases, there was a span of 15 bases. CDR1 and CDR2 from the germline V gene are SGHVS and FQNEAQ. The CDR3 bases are TGTGCCAGCAGCTTAGCTAACCCCCTCAAAGGCGAGCAGTACTTC. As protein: CASSLANPLKGEQYF.